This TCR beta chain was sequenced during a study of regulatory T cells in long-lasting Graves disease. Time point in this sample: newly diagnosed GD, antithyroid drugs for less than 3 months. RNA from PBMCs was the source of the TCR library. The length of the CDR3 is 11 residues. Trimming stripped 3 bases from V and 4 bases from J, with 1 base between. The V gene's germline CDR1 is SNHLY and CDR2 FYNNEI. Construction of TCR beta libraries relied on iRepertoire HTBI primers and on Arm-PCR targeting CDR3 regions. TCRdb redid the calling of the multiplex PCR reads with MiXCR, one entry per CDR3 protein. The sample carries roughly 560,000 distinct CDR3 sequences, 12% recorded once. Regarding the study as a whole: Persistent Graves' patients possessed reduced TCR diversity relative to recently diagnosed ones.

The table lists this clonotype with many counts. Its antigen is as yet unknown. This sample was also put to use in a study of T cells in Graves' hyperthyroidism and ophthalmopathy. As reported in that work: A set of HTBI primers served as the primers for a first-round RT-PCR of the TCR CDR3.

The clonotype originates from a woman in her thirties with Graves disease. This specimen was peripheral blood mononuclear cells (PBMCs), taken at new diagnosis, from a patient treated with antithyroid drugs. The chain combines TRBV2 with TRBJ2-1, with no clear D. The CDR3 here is CASSEYNEQFF. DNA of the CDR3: TGTGCCAGCAGTGAGTACAATGAGCAGTTCTTC.